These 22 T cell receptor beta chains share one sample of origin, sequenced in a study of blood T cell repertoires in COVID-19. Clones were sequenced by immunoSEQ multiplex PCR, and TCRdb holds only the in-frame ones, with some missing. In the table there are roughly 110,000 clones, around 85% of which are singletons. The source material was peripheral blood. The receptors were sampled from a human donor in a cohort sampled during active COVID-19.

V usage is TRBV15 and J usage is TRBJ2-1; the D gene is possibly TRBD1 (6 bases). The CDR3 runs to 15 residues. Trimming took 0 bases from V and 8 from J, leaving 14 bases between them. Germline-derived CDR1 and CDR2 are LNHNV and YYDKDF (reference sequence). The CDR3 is CATSRDGTGSDEQFF. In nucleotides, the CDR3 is TGTGCCACCAGCAGAGATGGAACAGGGAGCGATGAGCAGTTCTTC.

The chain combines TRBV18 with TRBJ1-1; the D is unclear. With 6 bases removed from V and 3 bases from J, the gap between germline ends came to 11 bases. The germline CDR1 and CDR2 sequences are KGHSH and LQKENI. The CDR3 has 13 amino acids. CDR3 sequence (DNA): TGTGCCAGCTCGCGCCAGCGGGACACTGAAGCTTTCTTT. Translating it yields CASSRQRDTEAFF.

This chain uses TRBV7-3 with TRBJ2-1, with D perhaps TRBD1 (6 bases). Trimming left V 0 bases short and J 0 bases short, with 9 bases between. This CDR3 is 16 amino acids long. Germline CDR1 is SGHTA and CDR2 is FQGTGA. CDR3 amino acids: CASSLTGTYSYNEQFF. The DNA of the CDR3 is TGTGCCAGCAGCTTAACCGGGACATACTCCTACAATGAGCAGTTCTTC.

DNA for the CDR3: TGTGCCAGCAGCCACCGTCCTGTGGGGCAGAGCTCCTACAATGAGCAGTTCTTC. Translated: CASSHRPVGQSSYNEQFF. The chain combines TRBV11-2 with TRBJ2-1, with TRBD1 as a possible D gene (5 bases). The CDR3 covers 18 residues. Trimming pared 5 bases from V and 0 bases from J, leaving 20 bases between. The germline V gene has CDR1 SGHAT and CDR2 FQNNGV.

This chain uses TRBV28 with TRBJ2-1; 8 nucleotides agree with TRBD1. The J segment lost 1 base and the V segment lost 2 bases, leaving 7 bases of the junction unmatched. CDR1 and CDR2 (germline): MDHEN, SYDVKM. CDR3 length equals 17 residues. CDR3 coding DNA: TGTGCCAGCAGTTTAACCGTTGGACAGGGTTCCTACAATGAGCAGTTCTTC. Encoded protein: CASSLTVGQGSYNEQFF.

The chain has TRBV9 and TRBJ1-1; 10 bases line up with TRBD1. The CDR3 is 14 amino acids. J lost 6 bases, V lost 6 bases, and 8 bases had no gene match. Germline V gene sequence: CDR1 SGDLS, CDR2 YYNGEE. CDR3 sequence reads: CASTGTGDLSEAFF. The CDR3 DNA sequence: TGTGCCAGCACCGGGACAGGGGATTTATCTGAAGCTTTCTTT.

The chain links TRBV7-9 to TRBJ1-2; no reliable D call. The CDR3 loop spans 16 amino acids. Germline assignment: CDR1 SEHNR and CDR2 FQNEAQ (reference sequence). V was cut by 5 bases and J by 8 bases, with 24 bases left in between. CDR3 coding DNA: TGTGCCAGCAGCCAGACACCGGCTTTGCCCTTACGCGGCTACACCTTC. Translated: CASSQTPALPLRGYTF.

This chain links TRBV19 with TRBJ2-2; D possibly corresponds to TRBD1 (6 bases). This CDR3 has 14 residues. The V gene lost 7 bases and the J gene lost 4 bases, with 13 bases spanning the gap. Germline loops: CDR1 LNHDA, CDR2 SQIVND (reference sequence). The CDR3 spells CASNRDTGTGELFF. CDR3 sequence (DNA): TGTGCCAGTAATCGGGACACCGGCACCGGGGAGCTGTTTTTT.

CDR3 DNA: TGTGCCAGCAGCCAGAACGCTGTGGGGGCAGGGGATACGCAGTATTTT. Its translation is CASSQNAVGAGDTQYF. The chain combines TRBV4-2 with TRBJ2-3, with D tentatively TRBD1 (6 bases). V lost 3 bases and J 6 bases, leaving 19 bases between the germline ends. CDR1 is LGHNA and CDR2 is YNFKEQ in the germline V gene. The CDR3 has 16 amino acids.

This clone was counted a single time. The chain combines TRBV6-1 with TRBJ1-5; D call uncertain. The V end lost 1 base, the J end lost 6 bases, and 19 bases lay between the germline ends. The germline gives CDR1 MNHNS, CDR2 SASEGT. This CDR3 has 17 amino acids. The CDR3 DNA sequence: TGTGCCAGCAGTGAAGTGTCAAGCCTGAGGAGGGCTCAGCCCCAGCATTTT. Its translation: CASSEVSSLRRAQPQHF.

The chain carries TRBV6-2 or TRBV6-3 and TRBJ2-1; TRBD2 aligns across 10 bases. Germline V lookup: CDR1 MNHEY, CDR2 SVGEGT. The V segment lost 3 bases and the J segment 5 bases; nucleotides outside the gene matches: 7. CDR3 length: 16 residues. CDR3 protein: CASSYPLAGVHNEQFF. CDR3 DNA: TGTGCCAGCAGTTATCCTCTAGCGGGGGTCCACAATGAGCAGTTCTTC.

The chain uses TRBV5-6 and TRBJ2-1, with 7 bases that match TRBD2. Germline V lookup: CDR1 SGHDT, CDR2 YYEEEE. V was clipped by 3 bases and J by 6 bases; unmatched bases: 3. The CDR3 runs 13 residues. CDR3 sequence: CASSSSGVNEQFF. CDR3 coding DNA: TGTGCCAGCAGCTCGAGCGGGGTCAATGAGCAGTTCTTC.

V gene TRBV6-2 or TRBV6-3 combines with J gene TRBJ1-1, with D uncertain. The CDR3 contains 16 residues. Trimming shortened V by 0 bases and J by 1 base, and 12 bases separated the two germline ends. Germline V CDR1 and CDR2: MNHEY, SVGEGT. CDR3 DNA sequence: TGTGCCAGCAGTTACTCGGGGAGAGTTGGGAACACTGAAGCTTTCTTT. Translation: CASSYSGRVGNTEAFF.

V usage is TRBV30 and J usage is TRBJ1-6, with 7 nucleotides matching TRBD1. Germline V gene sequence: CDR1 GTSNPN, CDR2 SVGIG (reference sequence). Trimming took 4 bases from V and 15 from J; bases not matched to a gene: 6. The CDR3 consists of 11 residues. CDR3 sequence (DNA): TGTGCCTGGACCCAGGGGGAGGTCCTCCACTTT. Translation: CAWTQGEVLHF. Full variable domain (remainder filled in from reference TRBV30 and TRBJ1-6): SQTIHQWPATLVQPVGSPLSLECTVEGTSNPNLYWYRQAAGRGLQLLFYSVGIGQISSEVPQNLSASRPQDRQFILSSKKLLLSDSGFYLCAWTQGEVLHFGNGTRLTVT.

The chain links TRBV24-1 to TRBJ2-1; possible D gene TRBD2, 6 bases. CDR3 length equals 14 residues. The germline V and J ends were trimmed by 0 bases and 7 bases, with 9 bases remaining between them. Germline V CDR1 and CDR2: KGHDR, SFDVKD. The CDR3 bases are TGTGCCACCAGTGATTTGATGGAGGGGAATGAGCAGTTCTTC. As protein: CATSDLMEGNEQFF.

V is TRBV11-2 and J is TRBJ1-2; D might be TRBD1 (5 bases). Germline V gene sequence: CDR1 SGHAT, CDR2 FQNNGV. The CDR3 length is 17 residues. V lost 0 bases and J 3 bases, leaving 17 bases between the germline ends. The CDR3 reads CASSLDEGLEGHYGYTF. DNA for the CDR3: TGTGCCAGCAGCTTAGACGAGGGGTTGGAGGGCCACTATGGCTACACCTTC.

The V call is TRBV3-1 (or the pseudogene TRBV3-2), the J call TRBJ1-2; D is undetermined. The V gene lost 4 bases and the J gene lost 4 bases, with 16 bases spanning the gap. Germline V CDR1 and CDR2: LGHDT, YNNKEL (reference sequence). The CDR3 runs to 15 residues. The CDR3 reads CASSRDGQAAYGYTF. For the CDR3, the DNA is TGTGCCAGCAGCCGAGATGGTCAGGCTGCCTATGGCTACACCTTC.

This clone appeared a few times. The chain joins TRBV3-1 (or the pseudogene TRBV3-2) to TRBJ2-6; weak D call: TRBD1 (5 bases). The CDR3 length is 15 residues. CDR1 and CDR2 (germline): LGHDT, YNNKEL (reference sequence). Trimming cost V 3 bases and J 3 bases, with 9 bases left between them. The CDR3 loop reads CASSHGRVGANVLTF. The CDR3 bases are TGTGCCAGCAGCCACGGCAGGGTTGGGGCCAACGTCCTGACTTTC.

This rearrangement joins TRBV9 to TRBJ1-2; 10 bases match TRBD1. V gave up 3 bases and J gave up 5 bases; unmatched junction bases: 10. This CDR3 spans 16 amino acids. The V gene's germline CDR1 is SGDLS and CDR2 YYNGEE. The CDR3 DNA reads TGTGCCAGCAGCGAATCCGGGACAGGGGCTCGGTATGGCTACACCTTC. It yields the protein CASSESGTGARYGYTF.

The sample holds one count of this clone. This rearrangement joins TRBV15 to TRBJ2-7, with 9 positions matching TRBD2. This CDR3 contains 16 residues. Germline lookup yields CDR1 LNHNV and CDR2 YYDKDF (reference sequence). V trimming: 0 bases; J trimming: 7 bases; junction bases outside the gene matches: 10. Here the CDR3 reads CATSRDGGGGAEEQYF. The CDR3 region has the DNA TGTGCCACCAGCAGAGATGGGGGCGGGGGGGCAGAGGAGCAGTACTTC. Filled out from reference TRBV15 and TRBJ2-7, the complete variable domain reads DAMVIQNPRYQVTQFGKPVTLSCSQTLNHNVMYWYQQKSSQAPKLLFHYYDKDFNNEADTPDNFQSRRPNTSFCFLDIRSPGLGDTAMYLCATSRDGGGGAEEQYFGPGTRLTVT.

CDR3 sequence: CASSDEAPLRLEQYF. The CDR3 DNA sequence: TGTGCCAGCAGCGACGAGGCCCCCTTGCGCCTCGAGCAGTACTTC. The chain recombines TRBV11-2 with TRBJ2-7, with D uncertain. The germline V gene has CDR1 SGHAT and CDR2 FQNNGV. The CDR3 totals 15 residues. V lost 5 bases and J 6 bases, leaving 20 bases between the germline ends.

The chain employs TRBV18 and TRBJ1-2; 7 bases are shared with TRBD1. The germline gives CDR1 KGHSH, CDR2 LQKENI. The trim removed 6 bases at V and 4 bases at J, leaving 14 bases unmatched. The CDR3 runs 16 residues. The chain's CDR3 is CASSLEPGQQLYGYTF. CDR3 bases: TGTGCCAGCTCTCTCGAGCCGGGACAGCAACTCTATGGCTACACCTTC.